A single T cell receptor (beta chain) is shown here with its context. Antigen unknown. These data originate in a study of beta chain features in type 1 diabetes. General study points: Type 1 diabetes patients had fewer VDJ junction insertions and more deletions.

The CDR3 totals 13 residues. Germline CDR1 and CDR2: LNHDA and SQIVND (reference sequence). Trimming shortened V by 6 bases and J by 0 bases, and 9 bases separated the two germline ends. The authors reverse transcribed all of the isolated RNA, so sequencing captured expressed TCRB transcripts. Generated by immunoSEQ multiplex PCR, the TCRdb table keeps only in-frame clones and is missing some. The sample contains 300,000 to 350,000 clones, 7.5% to 9% of which appear only once. The chain links TRBV19 to TRBJ2-7; D is ambiguous. The source material was central memory CD4+ T cells from blood. The TCR sequence derives from a young woman in good health. The CDR3, as DNA: TGTGCCAGTAGCGCACAGAGCTCCTACGAGCAGTACTTC. Amino acid sequence: CASSAQSSYEQYF.